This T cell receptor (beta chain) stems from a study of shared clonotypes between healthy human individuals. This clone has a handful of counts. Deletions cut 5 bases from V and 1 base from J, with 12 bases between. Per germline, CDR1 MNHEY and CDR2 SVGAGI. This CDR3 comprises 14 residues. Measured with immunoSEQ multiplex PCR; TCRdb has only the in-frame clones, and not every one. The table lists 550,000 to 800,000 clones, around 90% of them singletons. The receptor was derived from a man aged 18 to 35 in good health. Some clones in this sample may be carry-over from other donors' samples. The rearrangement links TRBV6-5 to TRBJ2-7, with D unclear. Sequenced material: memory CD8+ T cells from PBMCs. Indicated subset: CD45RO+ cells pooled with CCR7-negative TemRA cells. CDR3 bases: TGTGCCAGCAGTGGAATCGGGTCATCCTACGAGCAGTACTTC. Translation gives CASSGIGSSYEQYF.